This T cell receptor beta chain was captured in a study of T-cell memory formation after mild COVID-19. Study findings and constraints: Contracting CD4+ clones were located mainly in CM and EM, and CD8+ clones in EMRA. Pre-infection memory harbored some responding clones, suggesting cross-reactive memory joined.

For this clonotype: Its antigen is still unknown.

The CDR3 consists of 15 residues. The V end was cut by 5 bases, the J end by 3 bases, with 17 bases between. 5'RACE primed at constant segments yielded TCR alpha and TCR beta cDNA libraries bearing sample barcodes and UMIs. TCRdb redid the calling of the 5' RACE reads with MiXCR, one entry per CDR3 protein. The table has more than 400,000 distinct CDR3 sequences, 15% to 20% seen once; the top ten hold 10% to 15%. The clonotype originates from an adult woman who had mild COVID-19 (a few samples of this study predate the infection). Cell type and time point are not known. This sequence joins TRBV12-3 or TRBV12-4 and TRBJ2-7, with D possibly matching TRBD1 (7 bases). The sequenced material came from PBMCs or a T cell subset sorted from them (not recorded which). CDR3 residues: CASSPQGGILYEQYF. For the CDR3, the DNA is TGTGCCAGCAGTCCGCAGGGGGGTATCCTCTACGAGCAGTACTTC.